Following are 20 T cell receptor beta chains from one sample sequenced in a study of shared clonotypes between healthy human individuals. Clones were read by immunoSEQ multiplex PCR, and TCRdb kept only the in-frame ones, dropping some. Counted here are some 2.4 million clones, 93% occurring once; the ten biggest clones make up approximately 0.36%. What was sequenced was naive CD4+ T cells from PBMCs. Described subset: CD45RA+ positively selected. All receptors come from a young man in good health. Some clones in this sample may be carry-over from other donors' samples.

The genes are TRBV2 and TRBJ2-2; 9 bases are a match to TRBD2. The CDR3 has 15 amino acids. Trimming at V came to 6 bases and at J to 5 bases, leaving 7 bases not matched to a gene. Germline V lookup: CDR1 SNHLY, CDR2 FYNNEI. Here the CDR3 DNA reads TGTGCCAGCAGCCTTAGCGGGAGAGGGACCGGGGAGCTGTTTTTT. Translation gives CASSLSGRGTGELFF.

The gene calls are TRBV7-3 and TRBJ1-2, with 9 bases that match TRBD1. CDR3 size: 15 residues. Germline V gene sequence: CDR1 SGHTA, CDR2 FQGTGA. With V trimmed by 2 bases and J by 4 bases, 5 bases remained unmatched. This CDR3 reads CASSLGTGGGYGYTF. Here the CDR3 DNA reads TGTGCCAGCAGCTTAGGAACAGGGGGCGGCTATGGCTACACCTTC. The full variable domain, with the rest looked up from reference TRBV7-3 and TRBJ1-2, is GAGVSQTPSNKVTEKGKYVELRCDPISGHTALYWYRQSLGQGPEFLIYFQGTGAADDSGLPNDRFFAVRPEGSVSTLKIQRTERGDSAVYLCASSLGTGGGYGYTFGSGTRLTVV.

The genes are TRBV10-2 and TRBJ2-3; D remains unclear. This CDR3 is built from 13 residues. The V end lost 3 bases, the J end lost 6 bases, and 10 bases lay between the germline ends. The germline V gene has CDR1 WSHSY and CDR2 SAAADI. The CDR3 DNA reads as TGCGCCAGCAGTGACGAGGCCTTGGATACGCAGTATTTT. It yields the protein CASSDEALDTQYF.

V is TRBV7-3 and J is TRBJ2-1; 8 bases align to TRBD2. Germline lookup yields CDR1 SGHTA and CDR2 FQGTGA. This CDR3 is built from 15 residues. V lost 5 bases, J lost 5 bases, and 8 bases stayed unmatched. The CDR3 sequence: CASSRAGTRNNEQFF. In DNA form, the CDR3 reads TGTGCCAGCAGCCGGGCCGGGACTAGGAACAATGAGCAGTTCTTC. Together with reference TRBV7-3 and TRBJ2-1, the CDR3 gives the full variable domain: GAGVSQTPSNKVTEKGKYVELRCDPISGHTALYWYRQSLGQGPEFLIYFQGTGAADDSGLPNDRFFAVRPEGSVSTLKIQRTERGDSAVYLCASSRAGTRNNEQFFGPGTRLTVL.

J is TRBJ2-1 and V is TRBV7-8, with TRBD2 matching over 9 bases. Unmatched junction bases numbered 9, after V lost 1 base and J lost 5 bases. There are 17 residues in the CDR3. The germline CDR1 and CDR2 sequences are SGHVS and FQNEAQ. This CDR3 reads CASSLGWAGGADNEQFF. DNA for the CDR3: TGTGCCAGCAGCTTAGGCTGGGCGGGAGGGGCCGACAATGAGCAGTTCTTC.

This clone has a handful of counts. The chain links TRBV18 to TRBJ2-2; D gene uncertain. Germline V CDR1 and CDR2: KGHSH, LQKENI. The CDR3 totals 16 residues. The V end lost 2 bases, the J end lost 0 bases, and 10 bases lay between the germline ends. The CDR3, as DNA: TGTGCCAGCTCACCATACATGGGCCCGAACACCGGGGAGCTGTTTTTT. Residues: CASSPYMGPNTGELFF. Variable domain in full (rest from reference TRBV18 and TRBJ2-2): NAGVMQNPRHLVRRRGQEARLRCSPMKGHSHVYWYRQLPEEGLKFMVYLQKENIIDESGMPKERFSAEFPKEGPSILRIQQVVRGDSAAYFCASSPYMGPNTGELFFGEGSRLTVL.

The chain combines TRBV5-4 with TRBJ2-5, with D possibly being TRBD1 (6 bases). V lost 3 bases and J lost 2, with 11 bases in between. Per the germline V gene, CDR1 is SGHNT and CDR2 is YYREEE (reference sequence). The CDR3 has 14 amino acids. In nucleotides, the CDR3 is TGTGCCAGCAGCTCACGACAGGTTCAAGAGACCCAGTACTTC. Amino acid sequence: CASSSRQVQETQYF.

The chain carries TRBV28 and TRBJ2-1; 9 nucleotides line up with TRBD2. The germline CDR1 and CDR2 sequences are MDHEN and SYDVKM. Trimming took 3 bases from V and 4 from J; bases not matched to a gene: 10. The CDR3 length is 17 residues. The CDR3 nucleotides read TGTGCCAGCAGTTTTGTAAGTCTAGCGGGACCATACAATGAGCAGTTCTTC. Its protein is CASSFVSLAGPYNEQFF.

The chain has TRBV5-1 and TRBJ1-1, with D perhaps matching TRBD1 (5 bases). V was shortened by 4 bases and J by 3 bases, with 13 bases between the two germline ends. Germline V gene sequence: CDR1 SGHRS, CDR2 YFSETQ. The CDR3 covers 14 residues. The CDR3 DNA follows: TGCGCCAGCAGCCAGAGGGACGGAGACACTGAAGCTTTCTTT. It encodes CASSQRDGDTEAFF. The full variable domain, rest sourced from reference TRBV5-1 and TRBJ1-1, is KAGVTQTPRYLIKTRGQQVTLSCSPISGHRSVSWYQQTPGQGLQFLFEYFSETQRNKGNFPGRFSGRQFSNSRSEMNVSTLELGDSALYLCASSQRDGDTEAFFGQGTRLTVV.

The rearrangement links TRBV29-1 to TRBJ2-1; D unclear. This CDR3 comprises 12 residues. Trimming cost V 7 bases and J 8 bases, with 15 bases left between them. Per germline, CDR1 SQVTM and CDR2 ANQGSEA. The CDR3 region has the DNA TGCAGCGCCTCCCGCGGTGGACATGAGCAGTTCTTC. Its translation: CSASRGGHEQFF.

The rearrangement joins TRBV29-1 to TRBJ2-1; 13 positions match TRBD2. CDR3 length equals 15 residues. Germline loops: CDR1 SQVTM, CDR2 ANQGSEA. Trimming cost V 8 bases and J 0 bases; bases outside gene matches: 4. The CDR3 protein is CSSRTSGSSYNEQFF. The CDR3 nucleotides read TGCAGCTCCCGGACTAGCGGGAGCTCCTACAATGAGCAGTTCTTC.

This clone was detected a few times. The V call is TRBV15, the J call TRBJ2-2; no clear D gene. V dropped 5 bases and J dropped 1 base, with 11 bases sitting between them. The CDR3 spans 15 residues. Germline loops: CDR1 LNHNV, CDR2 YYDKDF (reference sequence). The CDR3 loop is CATSALSLNTGELFF. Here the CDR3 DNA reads TGTGCCACCAGCGCCTTGAGCCTGAACACCGGGGAGCTGTTTTTT.

CDR3 DNA: TGCGCCAGCAGTGACTATGACTACTACGAGCAGTACTTC. Its translation is CASSDYDYYEQYF. This sequence joins TRBV10-2 and TRBJ2-5; D might be TRBD2 (5 bases). Near its end, the DNA agrees better with TRBJ2-7, so the J call may be wrong. The CDR3 has 13 amino acids. CDR1 and CDR2 from the germline V gene are WSHSY and SAAADI.

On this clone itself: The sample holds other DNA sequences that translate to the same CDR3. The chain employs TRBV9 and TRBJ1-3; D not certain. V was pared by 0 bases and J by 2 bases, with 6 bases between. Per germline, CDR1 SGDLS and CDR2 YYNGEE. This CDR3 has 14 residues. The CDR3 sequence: CASSVGGPGNTIYF. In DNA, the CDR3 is TGTGCCAGCAGCGTAGGCGGACCTGGAAACACCATATATTTT.

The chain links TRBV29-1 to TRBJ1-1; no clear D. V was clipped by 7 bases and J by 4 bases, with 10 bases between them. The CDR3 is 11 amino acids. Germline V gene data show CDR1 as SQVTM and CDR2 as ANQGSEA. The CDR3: CSARDSTEAFF. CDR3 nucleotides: TGCAGCGCTCGTGATTCCACTGAAGCTTTCTTT.

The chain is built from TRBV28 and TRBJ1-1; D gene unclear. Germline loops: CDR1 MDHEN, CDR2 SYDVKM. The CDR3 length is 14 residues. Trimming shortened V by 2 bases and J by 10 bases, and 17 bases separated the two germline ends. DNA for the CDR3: TGTGCCAGCAGTTTAGTTGGGTGGGCTATGTCAGCTTTCTTT. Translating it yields CASSLVGWAMSAFF.

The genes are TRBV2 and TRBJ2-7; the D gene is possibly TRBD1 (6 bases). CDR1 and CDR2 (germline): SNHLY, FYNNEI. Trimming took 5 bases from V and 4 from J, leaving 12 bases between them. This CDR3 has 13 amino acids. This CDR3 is CASSRGQQYEQYF. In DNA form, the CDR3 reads TGTGCCAGCAGTAGGGGACAACAATACGAGCAGTACTTC.

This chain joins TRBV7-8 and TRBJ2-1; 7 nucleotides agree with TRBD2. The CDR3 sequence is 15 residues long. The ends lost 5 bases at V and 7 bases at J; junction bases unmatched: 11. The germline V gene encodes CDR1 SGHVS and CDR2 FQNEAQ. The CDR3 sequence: CASSVGAGRGNEQFF. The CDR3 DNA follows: TGTGCCAGCAGCGTAGGGGCAGGGCGGGGGAATGAGCAGTTCTTC.

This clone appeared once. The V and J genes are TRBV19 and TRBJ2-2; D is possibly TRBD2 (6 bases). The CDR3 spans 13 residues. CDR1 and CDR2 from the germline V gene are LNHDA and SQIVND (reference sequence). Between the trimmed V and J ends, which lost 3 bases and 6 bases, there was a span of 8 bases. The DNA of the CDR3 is TGTGCCAGTAGTATGTGGGGGGCCGGGGAGCTGTTTTTT. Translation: CASSMWGAGELFF.

DNA of the CDR3: TGTGCCAGCATCGAGACAGGGGGCAACTATGGCTACACCTTC. Its translation is CASIETGGNYGYTF. The J gene is TRBJ1-2, the V gene TRBV28; the match to TRBD1 covers 10 bases. Germline lookup yields CDR1 MDHEN and CDR2 SYDVKM. V trimming: 7 bases; J trimming: 2 bases; junction bases outside the gene matches: 4. CDR3 size: 14 residues.